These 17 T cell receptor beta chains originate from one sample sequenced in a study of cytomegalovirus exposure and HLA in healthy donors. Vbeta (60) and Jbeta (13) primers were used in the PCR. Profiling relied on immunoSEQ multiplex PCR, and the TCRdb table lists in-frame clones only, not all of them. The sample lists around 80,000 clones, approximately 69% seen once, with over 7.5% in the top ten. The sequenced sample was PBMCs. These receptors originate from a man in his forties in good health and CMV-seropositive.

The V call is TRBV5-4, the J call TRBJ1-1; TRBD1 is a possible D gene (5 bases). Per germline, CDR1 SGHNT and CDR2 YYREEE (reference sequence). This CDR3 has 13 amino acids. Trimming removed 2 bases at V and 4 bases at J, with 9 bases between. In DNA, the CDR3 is TGTGCCAGCAGCTTCCAGGGAGGCACTGAAGCTTTCTTT. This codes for CASSFQGGTEAFF.

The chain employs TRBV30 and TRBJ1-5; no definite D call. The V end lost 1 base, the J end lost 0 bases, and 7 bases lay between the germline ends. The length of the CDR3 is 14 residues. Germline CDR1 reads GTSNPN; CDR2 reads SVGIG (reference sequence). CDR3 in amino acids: CAWSGGSSNQPQHF. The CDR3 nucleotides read TGTGCCTGGAGTGGAGGGAGTAGCAATCAGCCCCAGCATTTT.

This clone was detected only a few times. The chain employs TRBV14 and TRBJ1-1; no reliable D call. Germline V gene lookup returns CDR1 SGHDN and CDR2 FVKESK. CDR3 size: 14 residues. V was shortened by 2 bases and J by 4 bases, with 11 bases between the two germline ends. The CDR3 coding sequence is TGTGCCAGCAGCCAACGCGTCTACGGCACTGAAGCTTTCTTT. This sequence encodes CASSQRVYGTEAFF.

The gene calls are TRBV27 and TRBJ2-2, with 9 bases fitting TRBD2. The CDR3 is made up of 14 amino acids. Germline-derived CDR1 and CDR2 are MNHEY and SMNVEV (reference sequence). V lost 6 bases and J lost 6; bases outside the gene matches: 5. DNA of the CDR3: TGTGCCAGCAGCAGCGGGGGGCTGGCCGGGGAGCTGTTTTTT. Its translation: CASSSGGLAGELFF.

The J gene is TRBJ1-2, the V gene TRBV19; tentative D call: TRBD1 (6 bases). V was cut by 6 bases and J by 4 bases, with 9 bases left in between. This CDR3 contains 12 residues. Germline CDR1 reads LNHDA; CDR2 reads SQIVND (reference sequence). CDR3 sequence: CASSGRGYGYTF. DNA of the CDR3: TGTGCCAGTAGCGGCAGGGGCTATGGCTACACCTTC.

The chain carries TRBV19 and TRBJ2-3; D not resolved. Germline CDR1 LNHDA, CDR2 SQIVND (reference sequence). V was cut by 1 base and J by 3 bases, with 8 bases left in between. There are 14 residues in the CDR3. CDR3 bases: TGTGCCAGTAGTATAGGCTCTAGTACAGATACGCAGTATTTT. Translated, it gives CASSIGSSTDTQYF.

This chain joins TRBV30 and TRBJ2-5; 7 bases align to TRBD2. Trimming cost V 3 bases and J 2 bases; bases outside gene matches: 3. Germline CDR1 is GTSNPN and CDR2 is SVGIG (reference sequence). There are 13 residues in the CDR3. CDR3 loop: CAWRRAGQETQYF. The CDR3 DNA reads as TGTGCCTGGAGAAGAGCGGGGCAAGAGACCCAGTACTTC. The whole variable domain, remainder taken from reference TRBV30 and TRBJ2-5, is SQTIHQWPATLVQPVGSPLSLECTVEGTSNPNLYWYRQAAGRGLQLLFYSVGIGQISSEVPQNLSASRPQDRQFILSSKKLLLSDSGFYLCAWRRAGQETQYFGPGTRLLVL.

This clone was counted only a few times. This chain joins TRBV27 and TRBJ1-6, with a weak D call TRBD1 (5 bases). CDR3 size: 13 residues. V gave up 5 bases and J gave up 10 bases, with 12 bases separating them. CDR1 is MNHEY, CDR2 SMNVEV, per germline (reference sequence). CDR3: CASSGQGLSPLHF. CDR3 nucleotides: TGTGCCAGCAGTGGGCAGGGATTGTCACCCCTCCACTTT.

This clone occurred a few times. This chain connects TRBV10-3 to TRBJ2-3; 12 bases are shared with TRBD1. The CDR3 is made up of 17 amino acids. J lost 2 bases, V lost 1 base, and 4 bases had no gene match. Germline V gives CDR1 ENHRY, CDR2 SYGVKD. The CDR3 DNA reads TGTGCCATCAGTGAGTGGGGACAGGGGGCCCCCACAGATACGCAGTATTTT. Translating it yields CAISEWGQGAPTDTQYF.

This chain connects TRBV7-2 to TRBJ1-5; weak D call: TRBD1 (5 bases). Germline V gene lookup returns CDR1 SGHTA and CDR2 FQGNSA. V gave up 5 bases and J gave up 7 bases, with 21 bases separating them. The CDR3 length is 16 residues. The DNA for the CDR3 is TGTGCCAGCAGCCCCCCAGGCAGGGCGGTTGGACAGCCCCAGCATTTT. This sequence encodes CASSPPGRAVGQPQHF.

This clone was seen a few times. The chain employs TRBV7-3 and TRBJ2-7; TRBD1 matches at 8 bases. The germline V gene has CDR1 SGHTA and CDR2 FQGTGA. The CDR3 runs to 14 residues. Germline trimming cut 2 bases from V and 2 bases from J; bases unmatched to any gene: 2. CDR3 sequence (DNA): TGTGCCAGCAGCTTAGGACAGGGTACCTACGAGCAGTACTTC. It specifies CASSLGQGTYEQYF.

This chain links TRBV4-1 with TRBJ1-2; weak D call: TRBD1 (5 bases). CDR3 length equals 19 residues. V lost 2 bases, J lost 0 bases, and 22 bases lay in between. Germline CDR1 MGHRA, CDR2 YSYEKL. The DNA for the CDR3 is TGCGCCAGCAGCCAACATCCCCCCGCCCCAGGGCTCACTAACTATGGCTACACCTTC. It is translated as CASSQHPPAPGLTNYGYTF.

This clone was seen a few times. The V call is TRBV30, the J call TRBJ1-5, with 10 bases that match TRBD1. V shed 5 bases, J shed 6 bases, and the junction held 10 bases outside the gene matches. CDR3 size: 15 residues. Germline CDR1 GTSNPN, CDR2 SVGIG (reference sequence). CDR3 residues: CAWGPTGGAGQPQHF. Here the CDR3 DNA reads TGTGCCTGGGGACCGACAGGGGGCGCGGGTCAGCCCCAGCATTTT. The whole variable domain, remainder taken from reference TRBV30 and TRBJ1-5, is SQTIHQWPATLVQPVGSPLSLECTVEGTSNPNLYWYRQAAGRGLQLLFYSVGIGQISSEVPQNLSASRPQDRQFILSSKKLLLSDSGFYLCAWGPTGGAGQPQHFGDGTRLSIL.

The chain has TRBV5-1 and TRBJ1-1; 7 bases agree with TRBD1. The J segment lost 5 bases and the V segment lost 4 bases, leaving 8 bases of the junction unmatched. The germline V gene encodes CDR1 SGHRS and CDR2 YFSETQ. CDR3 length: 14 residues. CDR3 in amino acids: CASSGQEWVTEAFF. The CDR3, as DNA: TGCGCCAGCAGCGGACAGGAATGGGTTACTGAAGCTTTCTTT. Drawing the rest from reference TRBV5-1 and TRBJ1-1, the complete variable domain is KAGVTQTPRYLIKTRGQQVTLSCSPISGHRSVSWYQQTPGQGLQFLFEYFSETQRNKGNFPGRFSGRQFSNSRSEMNVSTLELGDSALYLCASSGQEWVTEAFFGQGTRLTVV.

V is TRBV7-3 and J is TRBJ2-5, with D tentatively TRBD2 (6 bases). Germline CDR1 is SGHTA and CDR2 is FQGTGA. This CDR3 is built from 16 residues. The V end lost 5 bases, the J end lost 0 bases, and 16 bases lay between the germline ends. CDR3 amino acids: CASSPTGAANQETQYF. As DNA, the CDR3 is TGTGCCAGCAGCCCCACGGGAGCGGCCAACCAAGAGACCCAGTACTTC.

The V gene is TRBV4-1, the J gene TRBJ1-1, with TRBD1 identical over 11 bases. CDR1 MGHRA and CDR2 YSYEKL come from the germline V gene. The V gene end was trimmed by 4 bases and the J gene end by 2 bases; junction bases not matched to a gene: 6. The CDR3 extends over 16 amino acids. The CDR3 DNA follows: TGCGCCAGCAGCCCGGGACAGGGGGGAGGAAACACTGAAGCTTTCTTT. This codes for CASSPGQGGGNTEAFF.

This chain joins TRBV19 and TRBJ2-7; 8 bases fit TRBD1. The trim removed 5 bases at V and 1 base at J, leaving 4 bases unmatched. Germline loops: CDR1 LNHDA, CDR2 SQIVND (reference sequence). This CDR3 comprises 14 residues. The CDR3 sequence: CASSLGTGSYEQYF. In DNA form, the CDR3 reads TGTGCCAGTAGTCTGGGGACAGGTTCCTACGAGCAGTACTTC.